The clone carrying this T cell receptor (beta chain) was recorded many times. Antigen: not known. This specimen belongs to a study of regulatory T cells in long-lasting Graves disease. The time point here: persistent/refractory GD, antithyroid drugs over 5 years with positive TRAb. The TCR library used RNA extracted from PBMCs. The authors diagnosed Graves' disease using American Thyroid Association guidelines. Arm-PCR of CDR3 regions with iRepertoire HTBI primers generated TCR beta libraries. TCRdb recomputed calls from the multiplex PCR reads with MiXCR, one row per CDR3 protein. The data show some 420,000 distinct CDR3 sequences, approximately 23% seen once. The CDR3 covers 18 residues. Trimming left V 4 bases short and J 2 bases short, with 24 bases between. In germline, CDR1 is SGHTS, CDR2 YDEGEE. Findings and limits, study-wide: With persistent disease, TRBV28, TRBJ1-2 and TRBJ2-5 were the favored segments.

This rearrangement joins TRBV5-8 to TRBJ1-2, with a weak D call TRBD1 (6 bases). The sample consisted of peripheral blood mononuclear cells (PBMCs), taken when the disease was refractory, from a patient treated with antithyroid drugs. This TCR came from a female donor with Graves disease. The DNA for the CDR3 is TGTGCCAGCAGCCCTCGAGGGTTACGGGGGGCTGAGAACTATGGCTACACCTTC. The encoded protein is CASSPRGLRGAENYGYTF.